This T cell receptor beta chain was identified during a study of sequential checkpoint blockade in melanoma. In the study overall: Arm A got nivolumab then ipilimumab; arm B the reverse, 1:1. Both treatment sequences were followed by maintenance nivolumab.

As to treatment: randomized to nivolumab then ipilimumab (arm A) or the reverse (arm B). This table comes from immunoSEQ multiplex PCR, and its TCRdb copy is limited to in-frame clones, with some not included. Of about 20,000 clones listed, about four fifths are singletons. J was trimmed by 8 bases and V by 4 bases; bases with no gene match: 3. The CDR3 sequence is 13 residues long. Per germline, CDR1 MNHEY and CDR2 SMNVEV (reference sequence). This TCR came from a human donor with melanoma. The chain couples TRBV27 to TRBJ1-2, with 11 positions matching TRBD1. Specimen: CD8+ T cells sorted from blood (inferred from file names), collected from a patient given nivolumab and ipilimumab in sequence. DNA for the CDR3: TGTGCCAGCAGTTGGGACAGGGGGTCGGGCTACACCTTC. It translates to CASSWDRGSGYTF.